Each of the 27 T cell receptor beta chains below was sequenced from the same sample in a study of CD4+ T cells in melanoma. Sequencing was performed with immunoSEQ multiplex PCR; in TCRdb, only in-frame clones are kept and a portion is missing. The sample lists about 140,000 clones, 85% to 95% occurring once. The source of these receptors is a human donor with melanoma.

CDR3 sequence: CASSLVLVDTQYF. DNA for the CDR3: TGCGCCAGCAGCTTGGTATTGGTCGATACGCAGTATTTT. The rearrangement uses TRBV5-1 and TRBJ2-3; D is ambiguous. V lost 0 bases to trimming and J lost 6 bases, with 8 bases between them. The CDR3 is 13 amino acids. Germline-derived CDR1 and CDR2 are SGHRS and YFSETQ.

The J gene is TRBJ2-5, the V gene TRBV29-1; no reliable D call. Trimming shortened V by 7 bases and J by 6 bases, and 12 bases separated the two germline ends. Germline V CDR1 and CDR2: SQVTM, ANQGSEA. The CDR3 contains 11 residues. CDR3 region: CSARFGKTQYF. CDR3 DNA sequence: TGCAGCGCCCGGTTTGGGAAGACCCAGTACTTC.

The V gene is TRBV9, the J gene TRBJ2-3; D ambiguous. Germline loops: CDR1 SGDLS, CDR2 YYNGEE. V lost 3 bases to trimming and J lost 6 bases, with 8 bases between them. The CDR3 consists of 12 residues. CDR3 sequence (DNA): TGTGCCAGCAGCGCCGCCCTGGATACGCAGTATTTT. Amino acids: CASSAALDTQYF.

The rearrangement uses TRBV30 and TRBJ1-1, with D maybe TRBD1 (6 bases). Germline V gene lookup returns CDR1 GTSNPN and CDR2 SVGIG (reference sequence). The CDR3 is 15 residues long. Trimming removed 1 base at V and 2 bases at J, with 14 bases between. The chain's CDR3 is CAWSGGGRGNTEAFF. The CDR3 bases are TGTGCCTGGAGTGGGGGCGGCAGGGGTAACACTGAAGCTTTCTTT. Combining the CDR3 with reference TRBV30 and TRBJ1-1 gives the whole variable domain SQTIHQWPATLVQPVGSPLSLECTVEGTSNPNLYWYRQAAGRGLQLLFYSVGIGQISSEVPQNLSASRPQDRQFILSSKKLLLSDSGFYLCAWSGGGRGNTEAFFGQGTRLTVV.

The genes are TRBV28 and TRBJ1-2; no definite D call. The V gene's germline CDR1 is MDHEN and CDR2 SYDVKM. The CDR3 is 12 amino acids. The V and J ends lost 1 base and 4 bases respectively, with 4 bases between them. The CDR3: CASSLSGYGYTF. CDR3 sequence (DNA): TGTGCCAGCAGTTTATCCGGCTATGGCTACACCTTC.

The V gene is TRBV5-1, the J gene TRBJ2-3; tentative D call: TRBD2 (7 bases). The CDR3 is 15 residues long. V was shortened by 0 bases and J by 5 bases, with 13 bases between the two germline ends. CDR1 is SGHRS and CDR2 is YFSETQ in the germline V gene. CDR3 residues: CASSLAGGPGDTQYF. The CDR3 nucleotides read TGCGCCAGCAGCTTGGCCGGGGGGCCTGGAGATACGCAGTATTTT.

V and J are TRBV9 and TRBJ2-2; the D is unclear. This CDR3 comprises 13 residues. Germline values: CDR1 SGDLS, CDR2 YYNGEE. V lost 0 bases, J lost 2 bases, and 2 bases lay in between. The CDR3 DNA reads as TGTGCCAGCAGCGTAGATAACACCGGGGAGCTGTTTTTT. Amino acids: CASSVDNTGELFF.

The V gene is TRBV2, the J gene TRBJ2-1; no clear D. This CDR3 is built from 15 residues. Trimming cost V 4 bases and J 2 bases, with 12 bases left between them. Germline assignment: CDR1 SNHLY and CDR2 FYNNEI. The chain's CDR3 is CASSVSPPAYNEQFF. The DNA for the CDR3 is TGTGCCAGCAGTGTTTCTCCACCCGCCTACAATGAGCAGTTCTTC. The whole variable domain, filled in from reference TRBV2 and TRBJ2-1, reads EPEVTQTPSHQVTQMGQEVILRCVPISNHLYFYWYRQILGQKVEFLVSFYNNEISEKSEIFDDQFSVERPDGSNFTLKIRSTKLEDSAMYFCASSVSPPAYNEQFFGPGTRLTVL.

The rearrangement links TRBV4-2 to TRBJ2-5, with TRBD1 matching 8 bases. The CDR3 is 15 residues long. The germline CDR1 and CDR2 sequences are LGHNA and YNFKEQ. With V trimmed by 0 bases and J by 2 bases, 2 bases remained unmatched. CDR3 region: CASSQEGTGQETQYF. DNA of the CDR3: TGTGCCAGCAGCCAAGAGGGGACAGGACAAGAGACCCAGTACTTC.

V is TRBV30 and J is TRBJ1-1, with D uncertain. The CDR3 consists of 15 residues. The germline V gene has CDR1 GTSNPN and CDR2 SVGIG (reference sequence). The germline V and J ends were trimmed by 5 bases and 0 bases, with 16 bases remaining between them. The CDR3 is CAWLRRERLNTEAFF. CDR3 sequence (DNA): TGTGCCTGGTTACGACGAGAGAGACTGAACACTGAAGCTTTCTTT. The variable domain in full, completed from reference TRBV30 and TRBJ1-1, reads SQTIHQWPATLVQPVGSPLSLECTVEGTSNPNLYWYRQAAGRGLQLLFYSVGIGQISSEVPQNLSASRPQDRQFILSSKKLLLSDSGFYLCAWLRRERLNTEAFFGQGTRLTVV.

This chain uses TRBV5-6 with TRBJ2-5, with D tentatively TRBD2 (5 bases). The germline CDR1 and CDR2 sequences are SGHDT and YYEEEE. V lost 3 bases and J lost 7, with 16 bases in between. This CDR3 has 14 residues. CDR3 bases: TGTGCCAGCAGCTGGGAGTCAGGCGGTGGGACCCAGTACTTC. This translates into CASSWESGGGTQYF.

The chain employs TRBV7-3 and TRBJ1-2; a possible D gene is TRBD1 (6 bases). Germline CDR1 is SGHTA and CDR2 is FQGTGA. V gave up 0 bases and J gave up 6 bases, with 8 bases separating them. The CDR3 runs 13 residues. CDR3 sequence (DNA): TGTGCCAGCAGCTTAACGGGGGCCGATGGCTACACCTTC. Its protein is CASSLTGADGYTF.

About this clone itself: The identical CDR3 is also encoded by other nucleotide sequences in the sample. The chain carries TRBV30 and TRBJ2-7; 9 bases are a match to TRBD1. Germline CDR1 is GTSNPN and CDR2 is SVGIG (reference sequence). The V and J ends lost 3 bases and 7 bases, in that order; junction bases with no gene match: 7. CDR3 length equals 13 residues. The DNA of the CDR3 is TGTGCCTGGAGCCGGGACAGGGAGGGAGAGCAGTACTTC. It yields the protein CAWSRDREGEQYF.

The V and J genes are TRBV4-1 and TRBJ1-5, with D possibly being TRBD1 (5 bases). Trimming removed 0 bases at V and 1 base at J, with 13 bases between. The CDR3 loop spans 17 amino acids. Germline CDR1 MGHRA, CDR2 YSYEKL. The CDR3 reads CASSQEGGATSNQPQHF. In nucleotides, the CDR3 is TGCGCCAGCAGCCAAGAAGGAGGGGCGACGAGCAATCAGCCCCAGCATTTT.

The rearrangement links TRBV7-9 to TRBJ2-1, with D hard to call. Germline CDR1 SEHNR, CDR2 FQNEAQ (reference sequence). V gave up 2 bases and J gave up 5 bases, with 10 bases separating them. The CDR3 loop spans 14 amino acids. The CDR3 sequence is CASSLMYRNNEQFF. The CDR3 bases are TGTGCCAGCAGCTTAATGTACCGGAACAATGAGCAGTTCTTC. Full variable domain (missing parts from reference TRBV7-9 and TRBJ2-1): DTGVSQNPRHKITKRGQNVTFRCDPISEHNRLYWYRQTLGQGPEFLTYFQNEAQLEKSRLLSDRFSAERPKGSFSTLEIQRTEQGDSAMYLCASSLMYRNNEQFFGPGTRLTVL.

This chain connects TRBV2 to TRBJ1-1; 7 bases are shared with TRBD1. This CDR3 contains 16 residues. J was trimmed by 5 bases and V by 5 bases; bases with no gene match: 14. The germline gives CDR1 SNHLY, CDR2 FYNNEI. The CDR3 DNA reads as TGTGCCAGCAGTCTTCCACTAGGGGGCGCGTGGACTGAAGCTTTCTTT. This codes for CASSLPLGGAWTEAFF.

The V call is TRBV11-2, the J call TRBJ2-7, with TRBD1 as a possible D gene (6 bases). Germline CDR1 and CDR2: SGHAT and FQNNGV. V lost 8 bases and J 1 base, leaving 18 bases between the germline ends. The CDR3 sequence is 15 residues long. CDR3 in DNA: TGTGCCAGCCGGCCCATTAAGACAGGATCCTACGAGCAGTACTTC. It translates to CASRPIKTGSYEQYF.

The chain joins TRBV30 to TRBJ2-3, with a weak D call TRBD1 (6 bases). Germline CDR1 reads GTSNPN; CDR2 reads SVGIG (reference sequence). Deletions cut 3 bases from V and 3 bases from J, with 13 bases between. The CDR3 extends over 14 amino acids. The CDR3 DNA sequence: TGTGCCTGGAGCAGGGGAATTGGGACAGATACGCAGTATTTT. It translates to CAWSRGIGTDTQYF.

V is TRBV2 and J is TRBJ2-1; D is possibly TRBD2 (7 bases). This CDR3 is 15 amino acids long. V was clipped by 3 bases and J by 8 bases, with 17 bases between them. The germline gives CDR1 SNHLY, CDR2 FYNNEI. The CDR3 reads CASSDIEGGRDEQFF. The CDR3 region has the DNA TGTGCCAGCAGTGACATTGAGGGGGGGCGAGATGAGCAGTTCTTC.

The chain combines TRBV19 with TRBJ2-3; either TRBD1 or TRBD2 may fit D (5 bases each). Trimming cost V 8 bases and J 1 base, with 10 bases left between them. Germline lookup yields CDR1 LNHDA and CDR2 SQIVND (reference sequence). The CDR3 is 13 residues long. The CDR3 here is CASGDRGTDTQYF. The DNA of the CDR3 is TGTGCCAGTGGGGACCGGGGCACAGATACGCAGTATTTT.

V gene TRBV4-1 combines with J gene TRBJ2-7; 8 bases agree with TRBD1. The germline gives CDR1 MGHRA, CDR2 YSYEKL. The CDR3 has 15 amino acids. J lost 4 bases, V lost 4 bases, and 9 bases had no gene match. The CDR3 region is CASSLLTGEGYEQYF. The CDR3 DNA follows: TGCGCCAGCAGCCTGTTGACAGGGGAAGGGTACGAGCAGTACTTC.

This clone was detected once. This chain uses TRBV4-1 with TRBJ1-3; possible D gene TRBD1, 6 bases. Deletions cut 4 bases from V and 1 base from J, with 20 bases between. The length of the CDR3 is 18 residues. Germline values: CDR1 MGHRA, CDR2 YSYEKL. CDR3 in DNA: TGCGCCAGCAGCCTTATTTCTGCTCCCACAGGGTCTGGAAACACCATATATTTT. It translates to CASSLISAPTGSGNTIYF.

The CDR3 DNA reads as TGTGCCAGCAGCCGATTCACAGGCGGCTCCTACGAGCAGTACTTC. This sequence encodes CASSRFTGGSYEQYF. The V and J genes are TRBV7-8 and TRBJ2-7, with D perhaps TRBD1 (5 bases). Germline-derived CDR1 and CDR2 are SGHVS and FQNEAQ. The CDR3 runs 15 residues. V shed 5 bases and J shed 0 bases, with 14 bases lying between them. The full variable domain, with the rest looked up from reference TRBV7-8 and TRBJ2-7, is GAGVSQSPRYKVAKRGQDVALRCDPISGHVSLFWYQQALGQGPEFLTYFQNEAQLDKSGLPSDRFFAERPEGSVSTLKIQRTQQEDSAVYLCASSRFTGGSYEQYFGPGTRLTVT.

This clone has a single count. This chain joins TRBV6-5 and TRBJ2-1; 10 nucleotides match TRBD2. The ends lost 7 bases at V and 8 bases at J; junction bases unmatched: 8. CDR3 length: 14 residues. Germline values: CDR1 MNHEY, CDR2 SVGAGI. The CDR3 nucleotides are TGTGCCAGCACCTCAGCGGGGGGGAATCATGAGCAGTTCTTC. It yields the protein CASTSAGGNHEQFF.

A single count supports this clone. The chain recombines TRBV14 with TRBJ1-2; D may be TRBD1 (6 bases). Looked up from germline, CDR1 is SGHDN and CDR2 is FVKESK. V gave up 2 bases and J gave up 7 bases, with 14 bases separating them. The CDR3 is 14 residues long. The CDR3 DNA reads TGTGCCAGCAGCCAAAGCAGGGGCTGGGGTGGCTACACCTTC. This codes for CASSQSRGWGGYTF.

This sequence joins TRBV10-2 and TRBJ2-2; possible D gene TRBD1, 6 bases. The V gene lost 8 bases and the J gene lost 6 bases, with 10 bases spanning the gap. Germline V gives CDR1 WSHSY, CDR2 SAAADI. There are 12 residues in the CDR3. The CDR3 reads CASETGSGELFF. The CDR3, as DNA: TGCGCCAGCGAGACAGGTTCCGGGGAGCTGTTTTTT.

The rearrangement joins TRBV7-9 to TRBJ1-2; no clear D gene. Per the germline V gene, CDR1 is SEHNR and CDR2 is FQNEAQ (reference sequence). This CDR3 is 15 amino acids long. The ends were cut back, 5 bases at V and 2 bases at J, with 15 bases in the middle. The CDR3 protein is CASSVGGIQNYGYTF. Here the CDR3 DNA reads TGTGCCAGCAGCGTAGGTGGGATCCAAAACTATGGCTACACCTTC. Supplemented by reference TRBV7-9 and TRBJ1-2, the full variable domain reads DTGVSQNPRHKITKRGQNVTFRCDPISEHNRLYWYRQTLGQGPEFLTYFQNEAQLEKSRLLSDRFSAERPKGSFSTLEIQRTEQGDSAMYLCASSVGGIQNYGYTFGSGTRLTVV.